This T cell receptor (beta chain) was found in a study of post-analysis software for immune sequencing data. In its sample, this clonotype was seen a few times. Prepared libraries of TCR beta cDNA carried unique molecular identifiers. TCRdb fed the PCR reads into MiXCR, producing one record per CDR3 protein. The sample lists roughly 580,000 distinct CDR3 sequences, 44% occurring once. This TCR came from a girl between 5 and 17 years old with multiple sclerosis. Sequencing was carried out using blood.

The CDR3 coding sequence is TGCAGTGCTAGAGAGGGCAGGGATGAGCAGTTCTTC. As protein: CSAREGRDEQFF. This chain connects TRBV20-1 to TRBJ2-1, with TRBD1 as a possible D gene (5 bases). With 0 bases removed from V and 8 bases from J, the gap between germline ends came to 8 bases. CDR1 and CDR2 from the germline V gene are DFQATT and SNEGSKA (reference sequence). CDR3 length equals 12 residues.